These 25 T cell receptor beta chains were sequenced from one sample in a study of blood T cells in healthy people across ages. Using a J-beta primer mix together with a sample-barcoded 5' primer, a second PCR was run for roughly 6 to 12 cycles. TCRdb reprocessed the 5' RACE reads via MiXCR and lists one record per CDR3 protein. The sample has approximately 800,000 distinct CDR3 sequences, roughly 24% seen once. These records were also assigned to another study, of T cells of mothers and their children.

Sequenced input: blood. All receptors derive from a boy aged 5 to 17 in good health.

This clonotype was observed once. The rearrangement links TRBV5-1 to TRBJ2-1; 12 positions match TRBD2. This CDR3 contains 15 residues. Trimming removed 4 bases from V and 6 bases from J; junction bases left unmatched: 5. Germline V lookup: CDR1 SGHRS, CDR2 YFSETQ. The CDR3 protein is CASSPPTSGSNEQFF. The DNA of the CDR3 is TGCGCCAGCAGCCCCCCGACTAGCGGGAGCAATGAGCAGTTCTTC.

This clonotype appeared a few times. The chain combines TRBV6-5 with TRBJ2-7; a possible D gene is TRBD2 (7 bases). This CDR3 contains 14 residues. V lost 2 bases and J 3 bases, leaving 11 bases between the germline ends. Germline V CDR1 and CDR2: MNHEY, SVGAGI. The CDR3 DNA is TGTGCCAGCAGTTACGGGGGAGGGGGCTACGAGCAGTACTTC. It specifies CASSYGGGGYEQYF.

The V gene is TRBV12-3 or TRBV12-4, the J gene TRBJ1-4, with D possibly matching TRBD1 (5 bases). V was clipped by 5 bases and J by 4 bases, with 11 bases between them. The CDR3 has 14 amino acids. CDR3 residues: CASSQQESNEKLFF. CDR3 DNA sequence: TGTGCCAGCAGTCAACAGGAAAGTAATGAAAAACTGTTTTTT.

The sample holds one count of this clonotype. V usage is TRBV12-3 or TRBV12-4 and J usage is TRBJ2-7, with 7 bases lining up with TRBD1. Trimming at V came to 6 bases and at J to 3 bases, leaving 8 bases not matched to a gene. This CDR3 is built from 14 residues. CDR3 residues: CASSTDRSNYEQYF. The CDR3 nucleotides read TGTGCCAGCAGCACGGACAGGTCAAACTACGAGCAGTACTTC.

This clonotype is a singleton in its sample. Lacking the conserved final phenylalanine or tryptophan, this CDR3 likely reflects a read error. The V and J genes are TRBV3-1 and TRBJ1-1; D possibly corresponds to TRBD1 (5 bases). The CDR3 totals 16 residues. V lost 4 bases, J lost 0 bases, and 15 bases lay in between. Per germline, CDR1 LGHDT and CDR2 YNNKEL (reference sequence). The DNA of the CDR3 is TGTGCCAGCAGCCTATTACGGGGGGTAATGAACACTGAAGCTTTCTCT. It codes for CASSLLRGVMNTEAFS.

This chain links TRBV19 with TRBJ2-1; 7 bases align to TRBD1. Germline CDR1 is LNHDA and CDR2 is SQIVND (reference sequence). V lost 3 bases and J lost 5; bases outside the gene matches: 1. The CDR3 totals 13 residues. The CDR3 loop reads CASSMGQNNEQFF. The CDR3 DNA is TGTGCCAGTAGTATGGGACAGAACAATGAGCAGTTCTTC.

This clonotype was seen a handful of times. The chain uses TRBV9 and TRBJ2-3; 7 nucleotides align to TRBD1. Germline V gives CDR1 SGDLS, CDR2 YYNGEE. Trimming removed 2 bases from V and 2 bases from J; junction bases left unmatched: 8. This CDR3 has 16 amino acids. The CDR3 loop is CASSVYTGQNTDTQYF. DNA for the CDR3: TGTGCCAGCAGCGTCTACACGGGACAGAACACAGATACGCAGTATTTT.

The genes are TRBV19 and TRBJ2-4; D may be TRBD2 (5 bases). Germline V gene lookup returns CDR1 LNHDA and CDR2 SQIVND (reference sequence). The CDR3 consists of 17 residues. Deletions cut 3 bases from V and 1 base from J, with 16 bases between. The CDR3 spells CASSILTAGEAKNIQYF. CDR3 DNA: TGTGCCAGTAGTATTTTGACGGCTGGGGAGGCCAAAAACATTCAGTACTTC.

This clonotype was counted only a few times. This sequence joins TRBV21-1 and TRBJ1-4; the table calls TRBD1, which could not be checked here. TRBV21-1 is flagged as a pseudogene. The CDR3 is made up of 15 amino acids. CDR3 bases: TGTGCCAGCAGCAAATCAGGAGGCTATTTGGAAAAACTGTTTTTT. Its translation is CASSKSGGYLEKLFF.

The V call is TRBV14, the J call TRBJ2-6; D possibly matches TRBD1 or TRBD2 (5 bases each). Trimming left V 2 bases short and J 0 bases short, with 11 bases between. The CDR3 runs to 17 residues. Germline V gives CDR1 SGHDN, CDR2 FVKESK. CDR3 sequence: CASSQLGRFSGANVLTF. The CDR3 nucleotides are TGTGCCAGCAGCCAACTGGGACGGTTCTCTGGGGCCAACGTCCTGACTTTC.

The chain employs TRBV25-1 and TRBJ2-5, with a tentative D call TRBD1 (6 bases). The J call may not be correct, given that the DNA end is closer to TRBJ2-7. Germline V gene sequence: CDR1 MGHDK, CDR2 SYGVNS. The CDR3 is 15 residues long. CDR3 loop: CASSDPSGVVGEQYF. In nucleotides, the CDR3 is TGTGCCAGCAGTGACCCGTCAGGGGTAGTCGGCGAGCAGTACTTC.

The chain combines TRBV19 with TRBJ1-6; D remains ambiguous. The CDR3 sequence is 14 residues long. Germline values: CDR1 LNHDA, CDR2 SQIVND (reference sequence). V was clipped by 3 bases and J by 5 bases, with 8 bases between them. The CDR3 protein is CASSISPNNSPLHF. Here the CDR3 DNA reads TGTGCCAGTAGTATCTCGCCTAATAATTCACCCCTCCACTTT.

Concerning this clonotype itself: Without the conserved terminal phenylalanine or tryptophan, this CDR3 likely stems from a read error. This chain joins TRBV5-1 and TRBJ1-2; D is undetermined. The V gene's germline CDR1 is SGHRS and CDR2 YFSETQ. The length of the CDR3 is 13 residues. With 2 bases removed from V and 2 bases from J, the gap between germline ends came to 7 bases. The CDR3 nucleotides are TGCGCCAGCAGCTTTTCACGGAACTATGGCTACACCCTC. Translated: CASSFSRNYGYTL.

The rearrangement joins TRBV12-5 to TRBJ2-1; D call uncertain. Deletions cut 0 bases from V and 10 bases from J, with 13 bases between. Germline loops: CDR1 LGHNT, CDR2 FRNRAP. CDR3 length: 14 amino acids. DNA for the CDR3: TGTGCTAGTGGTTTGGTCCTACGGGTTCGAGAGCAGTTCTTC. It codes for CASGLVLRVREQFF.

This clonotype was counted many times. The chain couples TRBV4-2 to TRBJ2-7; TRBD2 matches 9 bases. The V segment lost 0 bases and the J segment 2 bases; nucleotides outside the gene matches: 14. Germline CDR1 LGHNA, CDR2 YNFKEQ. The CDR3 contains 19 residues. The CDR3 loop is CASSQEWAPLRGGTYEQYF. The CDR3 bases are TGTGCCAGCAGCCAAGAGTGGGCACCACTGCGGGGGGGAACCTACGAGCAGTACTTC.

V gene TRBV27 combines with J gene TRBJ1-2; D is undetermined. The CDR3 extends over 13 amino acids. The V end lost 5 bases, the J end lost 8 bases, and 15 bases lay between the germline ends. Germline V gene sequence: CDR1 MNHEY, CDR2 SMNVEV (reference sequence). For the CDR3, the DNA is TGTGCCAGCAGTGACGGGCCATCATGGGGCTACACCTTC. The encoded protein is CASSDGPSWGYTF.

This clonotype came up a few times. This chain links TRBV4-2 with TRBJ2-1, with TRBD2 as a possible D gene (6 bases). Trimming shortened V by 0 bases and J by 0 bases, and 9 bases separated the two germline ends. CDR3 size: 16 residues. The germline V gene has CDR1 LGHNA and CDR2 YNFKEQ. The CDR3 DNA follows: TGTGCCAGCAGCCAAGAACACGGGGGCTCCTACAATGAGCAGTTCTTC. Amino acid sequence: CASSQEHGGSYNEQFF.

A few counts support this clonotype. V usage is TRBV20-1 and J usage is TRBJ1-2, with a tentative D call TRBD1 (5 bases). This CDR3 comprises 12 residues. Germline loops: CDR1 DFQATT, CDR2 SNEGSKA (reference sequence). V was shortened by 3 bases and J by 6 bases, with 11 bases between the two germline ends. CDR3 nucleotide sequence: TGCAGTGCTAGGGAGGGGTTTGATGGCTACACCTTC. Translation: CSAREGFDGYTF.

V usage is TRBV5-1 and J usage is TRBJ1-2; D gene uncertain. The CDR3 is 9 residues long. CDR1 and CDR2 from the germline V gene are SGHRS and YFSETQ. Trimming stripped 8 bases from V and 7 bases from J, with 6 bases between. The CDR3 nucleotides read TGCGCCAGTTCACCTGGCTACACCTTC. It yields the protein CASSPGYTF.

The chain combines TRBV14 with TRBJ2-1, with TRBD1 identical over 10 bases. The germline CDR1 and CDR2 sequences are SGHDN and FVKESK. The CDR3 is 18 amino acids. Losses at the gene ends were 1 base for V and 8 bases for J; bases not matched to a gene: 14. The CDR3 loop reads CASSQGNSGTGVSDEQFF. DNA of the CDR3: TGTGCCAGCAGCCAAGGAAATTCGGGGACAGGGGTAAGCGATGAGCAGTTCTTC.

This clonotype has a single count. The gene calls are TRBV4-1 and TRBJ1-1; D not resolved. V was pared by 2 bases and J by 0 bases, with 7 bases between. This CDR3 has 14 residues. Germline V CDR1 and CDR2: MGHRA, YSYEKL. DNA for the CDR3: TGCGCCAGCAGCCAAAACAGTTTGAACACTGAAGCTTTCTTT. Translated, it gives CASSQNSLNTEAFF.

The rearrangement joins TRBV12-3 or TRBV12-4 to TRBJ1-1; 7 nucleotides match TRBD1. The trim removed 4 bases at V and 0 bases at J, leaving 8 bases unmatched. The CDR3 spans 16 residues. CDR3 coding DNA: TGTGCCAGCAGTTCGGACAGGTTGTACATGAACACTGAAGCTTTCTTT. Translation: CASSSDRLYMNTEAFF.

The chain is built from TRBV30 and TRBJ2-7, with D maybe TRBD2 (5 bases). This CDR3 comprises 12 residues. Germline V gene data show CDR1 as GTSNPN and CDR2 as SVGIG (reference sequence). Trimming removed 2 bases at V and 6 bases at J, with 11 bases between. The CDR3 DNA sequence: TGTGCCTGGAGTTCCGAGGGTGGCGAGCAGTACTTC. Its translation is CAWSSEGGEQYF.

The chain has TRBV30 and TRBJ2-1; 11 nucleotides align to TRBD1. Germline CDR1 and CDR2: GTSNPN and SVGIG (reference sequence). This CDR3 comprises 16 residues. V was clipped by 3 bases and J by 7 bases; unmatched bases: 11. DNA of the CDR3: TGTGCCTGGAGCCGATATGGGACAGGGGGATGGAATGAGCAGTTCTTC. This encodes CAWSRYGTGGWNEQFF.

The chain uses TRBV3-1 and TRBJ2-1; the match to TRBD2 covers 8 bases. The CDR3 is made up of 17 amino acids. The germline V gene has CDR1 LGHDT and CDR2 YNNKEL (reference sequence). V was clipped by 0 bases and J by 7 bases; unmatched bases: 11. CDR3 in DNA: TGTGCCAGCAGCCAAGAACCTGCCGGGGGGGCTTGGAATGAGCAGTTCTTC. It specifies CASSQEPAGGAWNEQFF.